The rows below give T cell receptor beta chains drawn from one sample of a study of T cell responses to AZD1222 COVID-19 vaccine. Profiling relied on immunoSEQ multiplex PCR, and the TCRdb table lists in-frame clones only, not all of them. Here the sample spans tens of thousands of clones, 84% being singletons. The specimen comprised peripheral blood, sampled on day 0 of AZD1222 vaccination. These receptor sequences come from an adult in good health. Both conserved end residues are part of each CDR3. The D gene is left open where the match is weak. Part of the rows lack a size; the others show once, few, many or a class for expanded clones.

J,V,D,size,DNA,CDR3
TRBJ2-1,TRBV5-4,.,.,TGTGCCAGCAGCTTGGCCCCCGGGAGTCGTGGTGAGCAGTTCTTC,CASSLAPGSRGEQFF
TRBJ2-1,TRBV7-2,.,.,TGTGCCAGCAGCTCGGCCTCCAATGAGCAGTTCTTC,CASSSASNEQFF
TRBJ2-5,TRBV6-1,.,.,TGTGCCAGCAGTGAGCCGGCGGTTGGGACCCAGTACTTC,CASSEPAVGTQYF
TRBJ2-1,TRBV6-1,.,.,TGTGCCAGCAGTGACAACAGGGATCGCGAGCAGTTCTTC,CASSDNRDREQFF
TRBJ2-7,TRBV18,.,.,TGTGCCAGCTCACTTGGCTTTTCTTACGAGCAGTACTTC,CASSLGFSYEQYF
TRBJ1-6,TRBV6-1,TRBD1,.,TGTGCCAGCAGTGAATCCGACAGGGGCTCGACACCCCTCCACTTT,CASSESDRGSTPLHF
TRBJ2-4,TRBV28,.,.,TGTGCCAGCAGTTTAAGTAGACTAGCCAAAAACATTCAGTACTTC,CASSLSRLAKNIQYF
TRBJ2-1,TRBV11-1,TRBD2,.,TGTGCCAGCAGACCCCAGACTAGCGGGAGTGCGGGGGAGCAGTTCTTC,CASRPQTSGSAGEQFF
TRBJ2-1,TRBV3-1/TRBV3-2,TRBD2,.,TGTGCCAGCAGCCAACACCATAGCGGGAGGGCCGGAAATGAGCAGTTCTTC,CASSQHHSGRAGNEQFF
TRBJ2-5,TRBV10-1,.,.,TGCGCCAGCAGAGTACAAGAGACCCAGTACTTC,CASRVQETQYF
TRBJ2-2,TRBV6-1,.,.,TGTGCCAGCAGTGACACCGGACTCGCAGAGCTGTTTTTT,CASSDTGLAELFF
TRBJ2-7,TRBV6-5,.,.,TGTGGCAGCAGTCCGTACAGGTCGACGTACGAGCAGTACTTC,CGSSPYRSTYEQYF
TRBJ1-4,TRBV7-6,.,.,TGTGCCAGCAGCTTAAATTCGGCCGCGTTGGGTGAAAAACTGTTTTTT,CASSLNSAALGEKLFF
TRBJ2-3,TRBV9,.,.,TGTGCCAGCAGCGGGGGCCCCAGCGGAGGGGATGATACGCAGTATTTT,CASSGGPSGGDDTQYF
TRBJ2-7,TRBV27,.,.,TGTGCCAGCAGGACCTTAGACGGTGGGAGCTACGAGCAGTACTTC,CASRTLDGGSYEQYF
TRBJ2-7,TRBV7-6,.,.,TGTGCCAGCAGCTTAGACGATGGGAGTGGCTACGAGCAGTACTTC,CASSLDDGSGYEQYF
TRBJ1-2,TRBV19,.,.,TGTGCCAGTAGTATGCCGGGACACATTAACTATGGCTACACCTTC,CASSMPGHINYGYTF
TRBJ1-2,TRBV6-4,.,.,TGTGCCAGCAGCCTCCGAGGGGGGGGCTATGGCTACACCTTC,CASSLRGGGYGYTF
TRBJ2-1,TRBV3-1/TRBV3-2,TRBD2,.,TGTGCCAGCAGCCAAGGCGGGAGGGTCTACAATGAGCAGTTCTTC,CASSQGGRVYNEQFF
TRBJ2-7,TRBV7-9,.,.,TGTGCCAGCAGCTTAGTAGGCTCCAAGCAGTACTTC,CASSLVGSKQYF
TRBJ2-3,TRBV6-1,.,.,TGTGCCAGCAGTGAGACTATTGATACGCAGTATTTT,CASSETIDTQYF
TRBJ2-7,TRBV7-9,TRBD1,.,TGTGCCAGCAGCTTAGCCGGGACAGGACTATACGAGCAGTACTTC,CASSLAGTGLYEQYF
TRBJ2-1,TRBV27,TRBD2,.,TGTGCCAGCAGTCAGGGACTAGCTAATTACAATGAGCAGTTCTTC,CASSQGLANYNEQFF
TRBJ2-7,TRBV10-3,TRBD2,few,TGTGCCATCAGTGCGAGGGCTAGCGGGAGTAACGAGCAGTACTTC,CAISARASGSNEQYF
TRBJ1-2,TRBV7-2,TRBD1,.,TGTGCCAGCAGCTTAGCTGGGACAGGGGGAGGCGTCTATGGCTACACCTTC,CASSLAGTGGGVYGYTF
TRBJ1-5,TRBV5-1,TRBD1,.,TGCGCCAGCAGCCCAGGGACAGGGAGTCAGCCCCAGCATTTT,CASSPGTGSQPQHF
TRBJ2-1,TRBV19,.,.,TGTGCCAGTAGTAAGGGGACTCAAACATCCGATGAGCAGTTCTTC,CASSKGTQTSDEQFF
TRBJ1-2,TRBV5-4,.,.,TGTGCCAGCAGCTTGGATGCAGGAGATTATGGCTACACCTTC,CASSLDAGDYGYTF
TRBJ1-2,TRBV7-9,.,.,TGTGCCAGCAGCTTAAGGGCCTCCTATGGCTACACCTTC,CASSLRASYGYTF
TRBJ1-2,TRBV7-9,.,.,TGTGCCAGCAGCCGCTGGGCCCAGGAGGATGGCGGCTACACCTTC,CASSRWAQEDGGYTF
TRBJ1-6,TRBV11-3,.,.,TGTGCCAGCAGCCCCTGGGAGGGGGGCGCCTATAATTCACCCCTCCACTTT,CASSPWEGGAYNSPLHF
TRBJ2-2,TRBV7-9,.,.,TGTGCCAGCAGCGGAATAAACACCGGGGAGCTGTTTTTT,CASSGINTGELFF
TRBJ1-1,TRBV6-1,.,.,TGTGCCAGCAGTGACAGGACGGGCATGAACACTGAAGCTTTCTTT,CASSDRTGMNTEAFF
TRBJ1-2,TRBV7-2,TRBD1,.,TGTGCCAGCAGCTTGTCTGGGACAGTCGGTTTTCATGGCTACACCTTC,CASSLSGTVGFHGYTF
TRBJ1-6,TRBV11-2,.,.,TGTGCCAGCAGCTTAGTGGGAGGGGACGGTTCACCCCTCCACTTT,CASSLVGGDGSPLHF
TRBJ1-3,TRBV7-2,TRBD1,few,TGTGCCAGCAGCCATCAGGGGGCTGGAAACACCATATATTTT,CASSHQGAGNTIYF
TRBJ2-7,TRBV5-1,TRBD2,.,TGCGCCAGCAGCTTGGGTCCTAGCGGGAGCTTTAACGAGCAGTACTTC,CASSLGPSGSFNEQYF
TRBJ2-7,TRBV7-9,.,once,TGTGCCAGCAGCGCAACAGGGTCCGAGCAGTACTTC,CASSATGSEQYF
TRBJ1-5,TRBV7-8,.,.,TGTGCCAGCAGCCGAGTCAAGGGTAACAATCAGCCCCAGCATTTT,CASSRVKGNNQPQHF
TRBJ1-2,TRBV25-1,TRBD1,once,TGTGCCAGCAGTGGACAGGGTGACTATGGCTACACCTTC,CASSGQGDYGYTF
TRBJ1-1,TRBV7-2,.,once,TGTGCCAGCAGCCCCGGAGGAGATATGAACACTGAAGCTTTCTTT,CASSPGGDMNTEAFF
TRBJ2-1,TRBV5-1,TRBD2,.,TGCGCCAGCAGCTTGGGGGAACTAGCGGAGTTCTACAATGAGCAGTTCTTC,CASSLGELAEFYNEQFF